Here is one TCR beta chain with its context. Its antigen remains unknown. This specimen comes from a study of T cell repertoires in cytomegalovirus infection. MiXCR was run by TCRdb on the reads, yielding one entry per CDR3 protein. The data show 60,000 to 85,000 distinct CDR3 sequences, under 25% seen once. Trimming removed 7 bases from V and 5 bases from J, with 11 bases in between. This CDR3 comprises 13 residues. Germline CDR1 reads WSHSY; CDR2 reads SAAADI. This TCR was sampled from a human donor in good health (CMV status not recorded). Some clones in this sample may be carry-over from other donors' samples. The chain employs TRBV10-2 and TRBJ1-4, with no clear D. The source material was PBMCs, sequenced either directly or after in vitro stimulation (not recorded which). CDR3 in DNA: TGCGCCAGCAAGGTCACCCTGAATGAAAAACTGTTTTTT. Protein: CASKVTLNEKLFF.